These T cell receptor beta chains were read from a single sample in a study of T cells in Graves' hyperthyroidism and ophthalmopathy. MiXCR, run by TCRdb on the multiplex PCR reads, gives a single entry per CDR3 protein. The sample consists of about 270,000 distinct CDR3 sequences, nearly 15% of them appearing once. Source material: blood. These receptors originate from a woman in her forties or fifties with Graves' hyperthyroidism that later progressed to Graves' ophthalmopathy. Each CDR3 is given with its conserved first and last residue. Fields, in order: J gene, D gene, V gene, CDR3 protein. A D gene is named only where the DNA matches it firmly.

j_gene: TRBJ2-7
d_gene: TRBD2
v_gene: TRBV20-1
CDR3aa: CSARDRRLAGSYEQYF

j_gene: TRBJ1-1
d_gene: TRBD1
v_gene: TRBV20-1
CDR3aa: CRTGTGGKVEAFF

j_gene: TRBJ1-1
d_gene: .
v_gene: TRBV12-3/TRBV12-4
CDR3aa: CASSPSGRGTEAFF

j_gene: TRBJ1-2
d_gene: .
v_gene: TRBV6-1
CDR3aa: CASRDGKAFGYTF

j_gene: TRBJ2-7
d_gene: .
v_gene: TRBV2
CDR3aa: CASRDPYYEQYF

j_gene: TRBJ2-1
d_gene: TRBD1
v_gene: TRBV28
CDR3aa: CASTLTGTGGYNEQFF

j_gene: TRBJ2-1
d_gene: TRBD2
v_gene: TRBV27
CDR3aa: CASSPQERGILNEQFF

j_gene: TRBJ1-1
d_gene: .
v_gene: TRBV6-1
CDR3aa: CARPAHPNTEAFF

j_gene: TRBJ1-2
d_gene: TRBD1
v_gene: TRBV28
CDR3aa: CASSSTGQGTHYGYTF

j_gene: TRBJ2-7
d_gene: TRBD2
v_gene: TRBV12-3/TRBV12-4
CDR3aa: CASSREGREGYEQYF

j_gene: TRBJ2-5
d_gene: .
v_gene: TRBV5-1
CDR3aa: CASSLGRYQETQYF

j_gene: TRBJ2-2
d_gene: .
v_gene: TRBV7-9
CDR3aa: CASRGGNTGELFF

j_gene: TRBJ2-3
d_gene: .
v_gene: TRBV28
CDR3aa: CASRGRARGTDTQYF

j_gene: TRBJ2-7
d_gene: TRBD2
v_gene: TRBV2
CDR3aa: CANKRDAPSYEQYF

j_gene: TRBJ2-5
d_gene: .
v_gene: TRBV20-1
CDR3aa: CSARGLGTDQETQYF

j_gene: TRBJ1-4
d_gene: .
v_gene: TRBV20-1
CDR3aa: CSARGGANEKLFF

j_gene: TRBJ2-7
d_gene: .
v_gene: TRBV15
CDR3aa: CATSRRGAGGLDEQYF

j_gene: TRBJ2-1
d_gene: .
v_gene: TRBV28
CDR3aa: CASTPQGGPGNNEQFF

j_gene: TRBJ2-2
d_gene: TRBD1
v_gene: TRBV11-2
CDR3aa: CASSKGGLGTGELFF

j_gene: TRBJ2-7
d_gene: .
v_gene: TRBV20-1
CDR3aa: CSVESGSSYEQYF

j_gene: TRBJ2-5
d_gene: TRBD2
v_gene: TRBV2
CDR3aa: CASSGLAGETQYF

j_gene: TRBJ2-5
d_gene: TRBD1
v_gene: TRBV28
CDR3aa: CASSSGQTQETQYF

j_gene: TRBJ1-5
d_gene: .
v_gene: TRBV6-2/TRBV6-3
CDR3aa: CASSYSRLNQPQHF

j_gene: TRBJ2-1
d_gene: TRBD1
v_gene: TRBV5-1
CDR3aa: CASSSTGGRGNEQFF

j_gene: TRBJ2-7
d_gene: .
v_gene: TRBV11-2
CDR3aa: CASSWNSVGGDEQYF

j_gene: TRBJ1-2
d_gene: .
v_gene: TRBV5-1
CDR3aa: CASSRWNYGYTF

j_gene: TRBJ2-1
d_gene: .
v_gene: TRBV11-2
CDR3aa: CASSRQGQEQFF

j_gene: TRBJ2-7
d_gene: .
v_gene: TRBV19
CDR3aa: CASSKTSSTYEQYF

j_gene: TRBJ2-1
d_gene: .
v_gene: TRBV4-1
CDR3aa: CASSQDPGRDEQFF

j_gene: TRBJ2-5
d_gene: .
v_gene: TRBV28
CDR3aa: CASSLEQGYRETQYF

j_gene: TRBJ1-2
d_gene: .
v_gene: TRBV28
CDR3aa: CASSSPNNYGYTF

j_gene: TRBJ2-7
d_gene: .
v_gene: TRBV30
CDR3aa: CAWSPTWAGEQYF

j_gene: TRBJ1-1
d_gene: TRBD1
v_gene: TRBV5-1
CDR3aa: CASSLRTGVMNTEAFF

j_gene: TRBJ2-2
d_gene: .
v_gene: TRBV27
CDR3aa: CASRSTNTGELFF

j_gene: TRBJ2-5
d_gene: .
v_gene: TRBV28
CDR3aa: CASSQGNKETQYF

j_gene: TRBJ2-7
d_gene: TRBD2
v_gene: TRBV5-1
CDR3aa: CASSLGSSGTYEQHF